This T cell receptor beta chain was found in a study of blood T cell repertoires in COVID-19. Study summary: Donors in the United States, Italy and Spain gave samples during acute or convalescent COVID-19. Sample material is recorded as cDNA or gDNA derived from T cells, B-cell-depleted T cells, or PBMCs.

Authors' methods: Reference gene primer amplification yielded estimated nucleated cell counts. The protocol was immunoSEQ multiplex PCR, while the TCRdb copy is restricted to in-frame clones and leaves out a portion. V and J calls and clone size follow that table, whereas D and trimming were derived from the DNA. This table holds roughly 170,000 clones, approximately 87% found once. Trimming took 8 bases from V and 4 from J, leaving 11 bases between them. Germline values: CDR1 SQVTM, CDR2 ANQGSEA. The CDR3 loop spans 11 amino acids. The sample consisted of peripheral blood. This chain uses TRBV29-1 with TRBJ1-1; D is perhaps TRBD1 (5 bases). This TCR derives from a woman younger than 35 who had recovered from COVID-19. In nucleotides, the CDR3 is TGCAGCTCCGCCCAGGGCACTGAAGCTTTCTTT. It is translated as CSSAQGTEAFF.